These 23 T cell receptor beta chains originate from one sample sequenced in a study of shared clonotypes between healthy human individuals. Libraries were prepared by immunoSEQ multiplex PCR; TCRdb keeps only in-frame clonotypes and omits some of them. The data show 2 million to 2.5 million clones, with about 92% seen just once and under 0.45% held by the top ten. Material: naive CD4+ T cells from PBMCs. As to subset: CD45RA+ positively selected. Every receptor here comes from a man aged 18-30 years in good health. Some clones in this sample may be carry-over from other donors' samples.

This clone has just one count. V usage is TRBV5-1 and J usage is TRBJ2-7; D perhaps matches TRBD1 (5 bases). This CDR3 spans 14 amino acids. V lost 2 bases and J 3 bases, leaving 12 bases between the germline ends. The germline V gene has CDR1 SGHRS and CDR2 YFSETQ. CDR3 loop: CASSFPTDSYEQYF. The CDR3 nucleotides read TGCGCCAGCAGCTTTCCCACCGACAGCTACGAGCAGTACTTC.

The gene calls are TRBV28 and TRBJ1-5; 7 bases line up with TRBD1. This CDR3 spans 15 amino acids. V was pared by 3 bases and J by 7 bases, with 9 bases of the junction left unmatched. The V gene's germline CDR1 is MDHEN and CDR2 SYDVKM. The CDR3 DNA follows: TGTGCCAGCAGTTTCGGCAGGGGGTCATCACAGCCCCAGCATTTT. Translation gives CASSFGRGSSQPQHF.

V gene TRBV7-2 combines with J gene TRBJ2-2; no firm D call. The ends were cut back, 6 bases at V and 3 bases at J, with 17 bases in the middle. Looked up from germline, CDR1 is SGHTA and CDR2 is FQGNSA. This CDR3 is built from 16 residues. The CDR3 loop reads CASSLWVPRDTGELFF. The DNA for the CDR3 is TGTGCCAGCAGTCTATGGGTGCCTAGGGACACCGGGGAGCTGTTTTTT.

The chain has TRBV2 and TRBJ2-3, with D possibly being TRBD2 (5 bases). Germline CDR1 is SNHLY and CDR2 is FYNNEI. V was clipped by 6 bases and J by 2 bases, with 18 bases between them. CDR3 size: 16 residues. The chain's CDR3 is CASRRGGAVTTDTQYF. CDR3 DNA sequence: TGTGCCAGCAGGCGAGGCGGAGCGGTAACCACAGATACGCAGTATTTT.

The V gene is TRBV5-1, the J gene TRBJ2-6; D gene ambiguous. Trimming stripped 0 bases from V and 4 bases from J, with 11 bases between. Germline V CDR1 and CDR2: SGHRS, YFSETQ. The CDR3 runs to 16 residues. DNA of the CDR3: TGCGCCAGCAGCTTGGCCGGGCAATCCGGGGCCAACGTCCTGACTTTC. Its translation: CASSLAGQSGANVLTF.

The V gene is TRBV7-7, the J gene TRBJ2-1, with 8 bases that match TRBD2. Germline loops: CDR1 SSHAT, CDR2 FNYEAQ (reference sequence). V was clipped by 2 bases and J by 8 bases; unmatched bases: 8. The CDR3 has 15 amino acids. The CDR3 DNA reads TGTGCCAGCAGCTTATCCCGACTAGCGATGGATGAGCAGTTCTTC. Its translation is CASSLSRLAMDEQFF.

This chain's CDR3 is CASSIIGGEVEQFF. The CDR3 DNA sequence: TGTGCCAGCAGTATCATAGGGGGGGAGGTTGAGCAGTTCTTC. This chain connects TRBV7-6 to TRBJ2-1; the D gene is possibly TRBD2 (7 bases). The CDR3 runs 14 residues. Between the trimmed V and J ends, which lost 6 bases and 9 bases, there was a span of 18 bases. The germline CDR1 and CDR2 sequences are SGHVS and FNYEAQ.

The chain recombines TRBV28 with TRBJ2-3; D call uncertain. CDR3 size: 12 residues. The germline CDR1 and CDR2 sequences are MDHEN and SYDVKM. V lost 10 bases and J lost 1, with 9 bases in between. CDR3 coding DNA: TGTGCCATCCCAGCATGCACAGATACGCAGTATTTT. Amino acid sequence: CAIPACTDTQYF.

This rearrangement joins TRBV6-5 to TRBJ2-1; 10 bases are shared with TRBD2. V lost 7 bases to trimming and J lost 3 bases; unmatched junction nucleotides: 3. CDR1 MNHEY and CDR2 SVGAGI come from the germline V gene. The CDR3 contains 14 residues. The CDR3 region has the DNA TGTGCCAGCACCAGGACTAGCGGCTACAATGAGCAGTTCTTC. Amino acids: CASTRTSGYNEQFF.

The chain joins TRBV10-3 to TRBJ1-2; the match to TRBD1 covers 9 bases. V was clipped by 6 bases and J by 7 bases; unmatched bases: 9. The CDR3 covers 14 residues. Germline V gene data show CDR1 as ENHRY and CDR2 as SYGVKD. CDR3 in DNA: TGTGCCATCAGCCGAGGGACAGGGACTATTGGCTACACCTTC. Its protein is CAISRGTGTIGYTF.

This clone was seen a single time. The sample carries other DNA sequences with the same CDR3. The chain uses TRBV28 and TRBJ2-5; 7 positions match TRBD1. The CDR3 length is 14 residues. V trimming: 5 bases; J trimming: 4 bases; junction bases outside the gene matches: 7. Per germline, CDR1 MDHEN and CDR2 SYDVKM. In nucleotides, the CDR3 is TGTGCCAGCAGTCCTAGACAGGGACGAGAGACCCAGTACTTC. Its translation is CASSPRQGRETQYF.

As concerns this clone: Other DNA sequences from this sample encode an identical CDR3 as well. The J gene is TRBJ2-5, the V gene TRBV12-5, with 8 bases identical to TRBD2. The trim removed 1 base at V and 5 bases at J, leaving 6 bases unmatched. Germline V gene data show CDR1 as LGHNT and CDR2 as FRNRAP. The CDR3 length is 15 residues. The CDR3 region has the DNA TGTGCTAGTGGTTTGGCCCGACCGGGAGGGGAGACCCAGTACTTC. It translates to CASGLARPGGETQYF. The full variable domain, its missing parts supplied by reference TRBV12-5 and TRBJ2-5, is DARVTQTPRHKVTEMGQEVTMRCQPILGHNTVFWYRQTMMQGLELLAYFRNRAPLDDSGMPKDRFSAEMPDATLATLKIQPSEPRDSAVYFCASGLARPGGETQYFGPGTRLLVL.

This chain connects TRBV6-1 to TRBJ2-6, with D maybe TRBD1 (6 bases). The CDR3 spans 14 residues. Trimming pared 10 bases from V and 4 bases from J, leaving 14 bases between. The germline V gene encodes CDR1 MNHNS and CDR2 SASEGT. For the CDR3, the DNA is TGTGCCATTCGCAGGGGCGCCGGGGCCAACGTCCTGACTTTC. This codes for CAIRRGAGANVLTF.

The chain employs TRBV2 and TRBJ2-7; perhaps TRBD2 as D (6 bases). This CDR3 is 15 amino acids long. Deletions cut 4 bases from V and 0 bases from J, with 13 bases between. Germline loops: CDR1 SNHLY, CDR2 FYNNEI. CDR3 nucleotides: TGTGCCAGCAGTGGAGATCGGGGGTCCTCCTACGAGCAGTACTTC. Amino acid sequence: CASSGDRGSSYEQYF. Complete variable domain (other parts from reference TRBV2 and TRBJ2-7): EPEVTQTPSHQVTQMGQEVILRCVPISNHLYFYWYRQILGQKVEFLVSFYNNEISEKSEIFDDQFSVERPDGSNFTLKIRSTKLEDSAMYFCASSGDRGSSYEQYFGPGTRLTVT.

J is TRBJ2-5 and V is TRBV15; D might be TRBD2 (7 bases). Germline V CDR1 and CDR2: LNHNV, YYDKDF (reference sequence). The CDR3 has 15 residues. Trimming removed 6 bases from V and 5 bases from J, with 19 bases in between. The CDR3 region has the DNA TGTGCCACCAGGAGGGCACAGGGAGGGCAGGAGACCCAGTACTTC. The encoded protein is CATRRAQGGQETQYF. The complete variable domain, with remaining parts taken from reference TRBV15 and TRBJ2-5, reads DAMVIQNPRYQVTQFGKPVTLSCSQTLNHNVMYWYQQKSSQAPKLLFHYYDKDFNNEADTPDNFQSRRPNTSFCFLDIRSPGLGDTAMYLCATRRAQGGQETQYFGPGTRLLVL.

V is TRBV9 and J is TRBJ2-1, with D perhaps assigned TRBD1 or TRBD2 (5 bases each). Per the germline V gene, CDR1 is SGDLS and CDR2 is YYNGEE. The V end lost 0 bases, the J end lost 5 bases, and 15 bases lay between the germline ends. The CDR3 contains 16 residues. The CDR3 loop reads CASSVAPGTLDNEQFF. CDR3 DNA sequence: TGTGCCAGCAGCGTAGCTCCCGGGACGCTCGACAATGAGCAGTTCTTC.

This sequence joins TRBV29-1 and TRBJ2-1, with 8 bases fitting TRBD1. Germline V gives CDR1 SQVTM, CDR2 ANQGSEA. V shed 3 bases and J 5 bases; nucleotides not matched to a gene: 6. The CDR3 spans 14 residues. The CDR3 DNA reads as TGCAGCGTTGAGCCCGACAGGGGACACAATGAGCAGTTCTTC. This translates into CSVEPDRGHNEQFF.

This chain joins TRBV2 and TRBJ2-5, with 11 bases lining up with TRBD1. The CDR3 totals 13 residues. Looked up from germline, CDR1 is SNHLY and CDR2 is FYNNEI. Germline trimming cut 10 bases from V and 5 bases from J; bases unmatched to any gene: 6. CDR3 sequence: CANKGQGDETQYF. As DNA, the CDR3 is TGTGCCAACAAGGGACAGGGGGACGAGACCCAGTACTTC. The variable domain in full, with the rest retrieved from reference TRBV2 and TRBJ2-5, is EPEVTQTPSHQVTQMGQEVILRCVPISNHLYFYWYRQILGQKVEFLVSFYNNEISEKSEIFDDQFSVERPDGSNFTLKIRSTKLEDSAMYFCANKGQGDETQYFGPGTRLLVL.

The chain combines TRBV10-3 with TRBJ1-4; 10 bases agree with TRBD1. The CDR3 length is 15 residues. Germline assignment: CDR1 ENHRY and CDR2 SYGVKD. V lost 11 bases to trimming and J lost 8 bases; unmatched junction nucleotides: 14. The CDR3, as DNA: TGTGCCGCATGCCCGGGACAGGGGTATGCGGAAAAACTGTTTTTT. Protein product: CAACPGQGYAEKLFF.

This clone was counted only a few times. The chain has TRBV6-5 and TRBJ1-2; possible D gene TRBD1, 6 bases. The CDR3 totals 15 residues. The germline gives CDR1 MNHEY, CDR2 SVGAGI. The V end was cut by 2 bases, the J end by 4 bases, with 14 bases between. In nucleotides, the CDR3 is TGTGCCAGCAGTTACGCCCCAGGGGATAGCTATGGCTACACCTTC. This sequence encodes CASSYAPGDSYGYTF.

The chain carries TRBV5-1 and TRBJ2-7; the match to TRBD2 covers 14 bases. The CDR3 totals 16 residues. The germline V gene encodes CDR1 SGHRS and CDR2 YFSETQ. V lost 6 bases and J lost 3; bases outside the gene matches: 8. CDR3 in amino acids: CASTAGTSGSNYEQYF. CDR3 DNA sequence: TGCGCCAGCACAGCGGGGACTAGCGGGAGTAACTACGAGCAGTACTTC.

For this clone: The germline gene is not matched at one end of the junction; a read error may be the cause. Different DNA sequences within this sample yield the same CDR3. The chain couples TRBV6-5 to TRBJ1-2; the D is unclear. The CDR3 runs to 13 residues. From germline, CDR1 is MNHEY and CDR2 SVGAGI. The CDR3 here is CASSYSANYGYTF. Written as DNA, the CDR3 is TGTGCCAGCAGCTACTCCGCGAACTATGGCTACACCTTC.

J is TRBJ1-2 and V is TRBV7-2; D gene uncertain. Germline lookup yields CDR1 SGHTA and CDR2 FQGNSA. V lost 1 base to trimming and J lost 1 base, with 16 bases between them. This CDR3 has 17 amino acids. CDR3 sequence reads: CASSLVKGTLDNYGYTF. CDR3 sequence (DNA): TGTGCCAGCAGCTTAGTAAAGGGCACTTTAGATAACTATGGCTACACCTTC.